This T cell receptor (beta chain) came from a study of blood T cells in healthy people across ages. Researchers report isolating at least 6 million PBMCs per sample. The use of a sample-barcoded 5' primer and a J-beta primer mix characterized a second PCR of roughly 7 to 12 cycles. TCRdb called the 5' RACE reads again in MiXCR, with one record for every CDR3 protein. The sample includes 950,000 to 1,200,000 distinct CDR3 sequences, around two fifths of them seen just once. This clonotype was counted many times. Trimming took 5 bases from V and 5 from J, leaving 9 bases between them. Per germline, CDR1 DFQATT and CDR2 SNEGSKA (reference sequence). This CDR3 has 11 amino acids.

Sequencing was carried out using blood. The chain combines TRBV20-1 with TRBJ1-1; weak D call: TRBD1 (5 bases). The sequence was collected from a man aged 18 to 35 in good health. DNA for the CDR3: TGCAGTGCTGTCAAGGGGACTGAAGCTTTCTTT. This encodes CSAVKGTEAFF.